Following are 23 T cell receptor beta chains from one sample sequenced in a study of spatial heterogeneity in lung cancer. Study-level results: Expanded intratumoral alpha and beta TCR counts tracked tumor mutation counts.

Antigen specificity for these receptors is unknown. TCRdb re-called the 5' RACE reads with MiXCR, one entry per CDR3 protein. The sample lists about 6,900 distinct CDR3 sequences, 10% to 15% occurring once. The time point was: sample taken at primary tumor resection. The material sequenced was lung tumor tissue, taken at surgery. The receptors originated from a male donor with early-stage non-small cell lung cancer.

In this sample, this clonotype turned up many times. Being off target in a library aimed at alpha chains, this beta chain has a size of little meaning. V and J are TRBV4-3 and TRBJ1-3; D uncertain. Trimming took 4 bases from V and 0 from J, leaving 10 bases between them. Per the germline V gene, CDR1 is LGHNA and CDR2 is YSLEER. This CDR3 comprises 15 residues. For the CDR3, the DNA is TGCGCCAGCAGCCCAACTCGGACCTCTGGAAACACCATATATTTT. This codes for CASSPTRTSGNTIYF.

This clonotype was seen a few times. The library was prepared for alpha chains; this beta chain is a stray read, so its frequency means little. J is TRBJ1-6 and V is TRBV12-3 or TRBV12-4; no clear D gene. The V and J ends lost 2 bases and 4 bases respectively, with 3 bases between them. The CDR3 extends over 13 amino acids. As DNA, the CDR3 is TGTGCCAGCAGTTTAAGTTATAATTCACCCCTCCACTTT. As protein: CASSLSYNSPLHF.

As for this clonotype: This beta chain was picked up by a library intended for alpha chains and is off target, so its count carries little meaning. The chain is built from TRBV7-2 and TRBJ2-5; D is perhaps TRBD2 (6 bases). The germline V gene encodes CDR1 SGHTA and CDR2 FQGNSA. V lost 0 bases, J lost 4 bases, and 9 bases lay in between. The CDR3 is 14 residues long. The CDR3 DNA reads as TGTGCCAGCAGCTTAGCGGGAGGAGGAGAGACCCAGTACTTC. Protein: CASSLAGGGETQYF.

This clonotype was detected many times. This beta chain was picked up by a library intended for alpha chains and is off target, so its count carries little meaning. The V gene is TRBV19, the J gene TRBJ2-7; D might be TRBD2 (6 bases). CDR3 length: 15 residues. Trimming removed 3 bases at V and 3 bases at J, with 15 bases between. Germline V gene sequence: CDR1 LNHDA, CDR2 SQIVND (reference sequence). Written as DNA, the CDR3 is TGTGCCAGTAGTATCCTCGGGACTGAGAGCTACGAGCAGTACTTC. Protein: CASSILGTESYEQYF.

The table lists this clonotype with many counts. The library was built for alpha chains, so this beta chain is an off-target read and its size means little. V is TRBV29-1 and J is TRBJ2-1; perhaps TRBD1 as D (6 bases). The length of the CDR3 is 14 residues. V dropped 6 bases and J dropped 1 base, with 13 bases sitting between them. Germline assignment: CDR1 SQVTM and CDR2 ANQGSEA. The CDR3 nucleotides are TGCAGCGTCAGAGGGGGTTCGTCCTACAATGAGCAGTTCTTC. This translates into CSVRGGSSYNEQFF.

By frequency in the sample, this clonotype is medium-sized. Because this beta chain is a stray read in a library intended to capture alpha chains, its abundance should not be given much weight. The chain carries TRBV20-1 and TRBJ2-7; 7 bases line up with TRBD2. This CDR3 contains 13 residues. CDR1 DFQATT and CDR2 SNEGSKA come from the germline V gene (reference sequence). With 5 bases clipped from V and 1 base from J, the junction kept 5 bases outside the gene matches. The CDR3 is CSAYLAGSYEQYF. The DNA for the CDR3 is TGCAGTGCTTACTTAGCGGGTTCCTACGAGCAGTACTTC.

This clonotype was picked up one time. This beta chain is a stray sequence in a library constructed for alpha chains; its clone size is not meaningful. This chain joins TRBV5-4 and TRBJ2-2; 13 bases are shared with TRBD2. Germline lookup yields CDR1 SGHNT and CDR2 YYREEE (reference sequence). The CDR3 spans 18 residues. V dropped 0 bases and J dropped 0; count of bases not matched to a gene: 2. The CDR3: CASSLGTSGGPNTGELFF. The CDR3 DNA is TGTGCCAGCAGCTTGGGGACTAGCGGGGGCCCGAACACCGGGGAGCTGTTTTTT.

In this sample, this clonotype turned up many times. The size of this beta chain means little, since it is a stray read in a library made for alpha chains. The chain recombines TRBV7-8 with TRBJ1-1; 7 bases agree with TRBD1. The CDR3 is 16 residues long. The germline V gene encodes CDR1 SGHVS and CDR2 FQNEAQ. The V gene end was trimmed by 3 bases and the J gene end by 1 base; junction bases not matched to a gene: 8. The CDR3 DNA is TGTGCCAGCAGCTTCGCTGGGACAGCCGGGAACACTGAAGCTTTCTTT. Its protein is CASSFAGTAGNTEAFF.

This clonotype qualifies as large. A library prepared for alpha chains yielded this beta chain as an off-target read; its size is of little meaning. CDR3 region: CAISESMVPLGDYEQYF. The CDR3 region has the DNA TGTGCCATCAGTGAGTCAATGGTACCACTGGGGGACTACGAGCAGTACTTC. The V gene is TRBV10-3, the J gene TRBJ2-7; D assignment may be TRBD1 or TRBD2 (5 bases each). Trimming took 0 bases from V and 3 from J, leaving 18 bases between them. Per the germline V gene, CDR1 is ENHRY and CDR2 is SYGVKD. CDR3 length: 17 residues.

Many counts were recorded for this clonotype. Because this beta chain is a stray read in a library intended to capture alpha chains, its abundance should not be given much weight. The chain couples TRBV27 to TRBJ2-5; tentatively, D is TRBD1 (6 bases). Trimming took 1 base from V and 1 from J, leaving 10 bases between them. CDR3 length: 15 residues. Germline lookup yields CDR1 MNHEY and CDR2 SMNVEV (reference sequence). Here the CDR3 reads CASSLFGGLQETQYF. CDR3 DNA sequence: TGTGCCAGCAGTTTATTTGGGGGCCTCCAAGAGACCCAGTACTTC.

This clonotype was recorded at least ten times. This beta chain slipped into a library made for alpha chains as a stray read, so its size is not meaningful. CDR3 sequence (DNA): TGTGCCAGTAGTCCCGGACTAAAGGAGACCCAGTACTTC. Amino acids: CASSPGLKETQYF. The chain joins TRBV19 to TRBJ2-5; D may be TRBD2 (6 bases). The V gene lost 5 bases and the J gene lost 5 bases, with 12 bases spanning the gap. Looked up from germline, CDR1 is LNHDA and CDR2 is SQIVND (reference sequence). The CDR3 is 13 amino acids.

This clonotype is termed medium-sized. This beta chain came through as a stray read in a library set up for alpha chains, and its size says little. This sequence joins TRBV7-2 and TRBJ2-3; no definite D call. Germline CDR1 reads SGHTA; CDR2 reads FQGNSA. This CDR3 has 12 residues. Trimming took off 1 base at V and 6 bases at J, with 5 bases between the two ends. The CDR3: CASSLVGDTQYF. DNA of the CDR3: TGTGCCAGCAGCTTAGTAGGCGATACGCAGTATTTT.

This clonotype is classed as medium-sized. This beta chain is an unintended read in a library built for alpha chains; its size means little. The chain's CDR3 is CASSRSGETQYF. In DNA form, the CDR3 reads TGTGCCAGCAGCCGTAGCGGGGAGACCCAGTACTTC. The chain uses TRBV7-2 and TRBJ2-5, with 7 bases lining up with TRBD2. Germline-derived CDR1 and CDR2 are SGHTA and FQGNSA. V shed 5 bases, J shed 5 bases, and the junction held 2 bases outside the gene matches. The CDR3 has 12 amino acids.

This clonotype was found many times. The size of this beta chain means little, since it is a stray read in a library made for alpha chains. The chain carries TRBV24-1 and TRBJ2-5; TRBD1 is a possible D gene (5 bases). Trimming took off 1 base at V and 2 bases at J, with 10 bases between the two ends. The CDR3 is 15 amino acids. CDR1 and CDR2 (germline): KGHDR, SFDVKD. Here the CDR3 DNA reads TGTGCCACCAGTGATTTTAGTAGGGGTCAAGAGACCCAGTACTTC. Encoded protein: CATSDFSRGQETQYF.

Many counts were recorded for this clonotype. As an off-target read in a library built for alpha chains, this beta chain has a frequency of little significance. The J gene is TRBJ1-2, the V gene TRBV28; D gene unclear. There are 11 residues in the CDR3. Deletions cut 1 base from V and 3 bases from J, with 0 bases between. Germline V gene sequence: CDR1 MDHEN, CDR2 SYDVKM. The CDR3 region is CASSLYYGYTF. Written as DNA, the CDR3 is TGTGCCAGCAGTTTATACTATGGCTACACCTTC.

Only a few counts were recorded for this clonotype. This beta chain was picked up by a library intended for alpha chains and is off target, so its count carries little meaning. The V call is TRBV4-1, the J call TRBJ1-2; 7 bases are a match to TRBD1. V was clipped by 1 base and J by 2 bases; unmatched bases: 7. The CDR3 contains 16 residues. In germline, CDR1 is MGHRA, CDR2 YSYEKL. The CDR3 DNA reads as TGCGCCAGCAGCCAAGGCCCTGAGGGGGCGAACTATGGCTACACCTTC. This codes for CASSQGPEGANYGYTF.

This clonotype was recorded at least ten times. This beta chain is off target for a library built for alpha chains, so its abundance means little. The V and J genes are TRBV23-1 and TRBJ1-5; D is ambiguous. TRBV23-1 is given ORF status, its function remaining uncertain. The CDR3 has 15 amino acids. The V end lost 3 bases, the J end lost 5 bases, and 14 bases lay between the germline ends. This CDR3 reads CASSQPWGTHQPQHF. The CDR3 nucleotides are TGCGCCAGCAGTCAGCCGTGGGGTACGCATCAGCCCCAGCATTTT.

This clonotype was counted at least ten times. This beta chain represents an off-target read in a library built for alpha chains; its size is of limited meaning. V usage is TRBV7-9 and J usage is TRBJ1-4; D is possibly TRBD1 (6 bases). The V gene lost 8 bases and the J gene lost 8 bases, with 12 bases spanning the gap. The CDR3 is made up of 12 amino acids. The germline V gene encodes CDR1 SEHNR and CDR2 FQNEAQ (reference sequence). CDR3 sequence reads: CASLGGEEKLFF. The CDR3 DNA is TGTGCCAGCCTAGGGGGTGAGGAAAAACTGTTTTTT.

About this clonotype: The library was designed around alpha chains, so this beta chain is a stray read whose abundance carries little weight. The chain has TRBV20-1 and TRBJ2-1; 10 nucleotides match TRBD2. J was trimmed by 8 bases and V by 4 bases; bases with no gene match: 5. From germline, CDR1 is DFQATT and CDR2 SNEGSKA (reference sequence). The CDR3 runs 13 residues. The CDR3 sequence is CSATSGRVDEQFF. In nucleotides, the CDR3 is TGCAGTGCTACTAGCGGGAGAGTCGATGAGCAGTTCTTC.

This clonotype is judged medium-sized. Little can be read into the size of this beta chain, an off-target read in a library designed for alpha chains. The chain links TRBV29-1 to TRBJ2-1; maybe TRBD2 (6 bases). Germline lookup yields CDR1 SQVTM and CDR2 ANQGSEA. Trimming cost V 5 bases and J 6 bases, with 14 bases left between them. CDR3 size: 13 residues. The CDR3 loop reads CSVQHFSGNEQFF. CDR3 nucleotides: TGCAGCGTTCAGCACTTTAGCGGCAATGAGCAGTTCTTC.

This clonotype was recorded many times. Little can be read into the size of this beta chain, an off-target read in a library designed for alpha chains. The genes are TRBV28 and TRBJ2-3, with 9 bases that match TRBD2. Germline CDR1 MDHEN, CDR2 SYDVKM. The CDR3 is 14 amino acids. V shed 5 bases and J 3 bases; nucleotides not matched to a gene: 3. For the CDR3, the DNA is TGTGCCAGCAGTGCGGGAGGGAGGACAGATACGCAGTATTTT. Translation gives CASSAGGRTDTQYF.

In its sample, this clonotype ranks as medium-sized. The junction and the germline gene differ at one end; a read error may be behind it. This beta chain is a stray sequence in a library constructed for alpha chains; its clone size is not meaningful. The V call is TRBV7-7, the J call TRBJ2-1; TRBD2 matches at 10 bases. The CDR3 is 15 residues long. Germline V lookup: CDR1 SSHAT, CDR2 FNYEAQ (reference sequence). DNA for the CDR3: TGTGCTAGCAGCCTTAGCGGGAGGCCGGGGAATGAGCAGTTCTTC. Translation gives CASSLSGRPGNEQFF.

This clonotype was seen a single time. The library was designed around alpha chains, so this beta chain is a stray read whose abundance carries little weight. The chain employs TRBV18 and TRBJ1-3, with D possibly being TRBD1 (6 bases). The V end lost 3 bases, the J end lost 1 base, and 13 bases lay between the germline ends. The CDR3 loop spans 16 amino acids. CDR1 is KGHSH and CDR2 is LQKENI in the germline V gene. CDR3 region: CASSPTAQGSGNTIYF. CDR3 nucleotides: TGTGCCAGCTCACCGACGGCACAGGGATCTGGAAACACCATATATTTT.